This T cell receptor (beta chain) appears in the sequencing data of a study of graft-versus-host responses after intestinal transplantation. Assay used: immunoSEQ multiplex PCR; TCRdb lists only in-frame clones, some missing. The table lists under 95,000 clones, roughly 90% of them singletons. The CDR3 contains 13 residues. Trimming pared 10 bases from V and 4 bases from J, leaving 14 bases between. With regard to this clone: The antigen is undetermined.

The sequencing here drew on unstimulated CD4+ T cells sorted from spleen or lymph node cells, taken before transplant. The chain has TRBV6-7 and TRBJ1-5; TRBD1 might be the D (5 bases). TRBV6-7 qualifies as an ORF whose function is uncertain. This TCR was sampled from a human donor who was the organ donor for an intestinal transplant. CDR3: CATDIPGNQPQHF. The DNA for the CDR3 is TGTGCCACGGACATCCCGGGTAATCAGCCCCAGCATTTT.